This is a list of T cell receptor beta chains from one sample in a study of cytomegalovirus exposure and HLA in healthy donors. Repertoires were generated with immunoSEQ multiplex PCR, while TCRdb's copy carries only in-frame clones and drops some. This listing includes 87,000 or so clones. Material for sequencing was PBMCs. These receptors were collected from a middle-aged man in good health and CMV-seropositive. Both conserved end residues are trimmed from each CDR3. A D gene is named only where the DNA matches it firmly.

v_call d_call cdr3_aa
TRBV30 . AWSVSSEAF
TRBV7-3 TRBD2 ASSPSGRTNEQF
TRBV5-1 TRBD2 ASSLRTSKNEQF
TRBV25-1 . ASTTGMNTGELF
TRBV18 TRBD1 ASSPRDRVTDTQY
TRBV5-8 TRBD1 ASSLIDRVIAF
TRBV19 . ASSMGSSDGNTIY
TRBV10-3 . AISESNSGRRGYT
TRBV28 TRBD2 ASSLGGTSGNYEQY
TRBV11-3 . ASSLPFLYEQY
TRBV5-1 . ASSLTPYTDTQY
TRBV5-1 TRBD2 ASSLNPGLAGDNEQF